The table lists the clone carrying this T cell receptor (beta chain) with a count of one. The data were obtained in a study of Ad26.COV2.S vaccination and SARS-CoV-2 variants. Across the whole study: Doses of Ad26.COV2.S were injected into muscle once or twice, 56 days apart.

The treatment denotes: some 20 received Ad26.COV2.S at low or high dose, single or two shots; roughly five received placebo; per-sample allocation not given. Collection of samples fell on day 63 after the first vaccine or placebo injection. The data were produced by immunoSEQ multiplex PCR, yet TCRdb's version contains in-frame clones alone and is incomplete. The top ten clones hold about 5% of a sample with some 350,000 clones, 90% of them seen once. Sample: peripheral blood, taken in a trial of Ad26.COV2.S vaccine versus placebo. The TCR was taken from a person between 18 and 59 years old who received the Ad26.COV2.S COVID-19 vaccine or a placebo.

The CDR3 region is CASYRELNTEAFF. CDR3 coding DNA: TGTGCCAGCTACCGGGAGTTGAACACTGAAGCTTTCTTT. The chain carries TRBV18 and TRBJ1-1; D ambiguous. Trimming removed 7 bases from V and 0 bases from J, with 9 bases in between. The CDR3 sequence is 13 residues long. Germline CDR1 and CDR2: KGHSH and LQKENI.